This TCR beta chain stems from a study of cytomegalovirus exposure and HLA in healthy donors. As concerns this clone: Antigen unknown. At one boundary the junction diverges from the germline segment, which might be a read error.

Study observations and caveats: Researchers reported in a later analysis that common viral pathogens appeared linked to several top clusters. Within an earlier analysis, most TCR beta V segments proved productive either about 90% or about 30% of the time. Near-uniform donor sequencing depth was presumed by presence/absence analyses. Later analysis showed most CMV-associated TCR beta chains appearing HLA-restricted.

Germline CDR1 reads KGHSH; CDR2 reads LQKENI. The length of the CDR3 is 15 residues. The PCR had 60 Vbeta and 13 Jbeta primers. The protocol was immunoSEQ multiplex PCR, while the TCRdb copy is restricted to in-frame clones and leaves out a portion. This sample's table reports fewer than 150,000 clones. The chain uses TRBV18 and TRBJ1-5; D gene uncertain. The receptor's source is a woman aged 55 to 70 in good health and CMV-seronegative. Sequencing used PBMCs. The CDR3 DNA follows: TGTGCCAGCTCCCCACGCCTGGGCGGCAATCAGCCCCAGCATTTT. Amino acid sequence: CASSPRLGGNQPQHF.